The rows below give T cell receptor beta chains drawn from one sample of a study of cytomegalovirus exposure and HLA in healthy donors. Using immunoSEQ multiplex PCR, the repertoire was profiled, and TCRdb retains in-frame clones only, with some absent. The table records around 100,000 clones, around 75% of them present only once. Sequenced: PBMCs. Receptor source: a woman younger than 35 in good health and CMV-seropositive. Both conserved end residues are part of each CDR3. Fields, in order: CDR3 DNA, CDR3 protein, D gene, CDR3 length, V gene, clone size, J gene. The D gene is left open where the match is weak. Not every row has a clone size; where given, it reads once, few, many or a size class.

CDR3 DNA: TGTGCCAGCAGCCACCACAAGGAGGCCTACGAGCAGTACTTC
CDR3 protein: CASSHHKEAYEQYF
D gene: NA
CDR3 length: 14
V gene: TRBV14
clone size: NA
J gene: TRBJ2-7

CDR3 DNA: TGTGCCAGCAGTTACTCGGGGAGGCTGGGAGAGACCCAGTACTTC
CDR3 protein: CASSYSGRLGETQYF
D gene: NA
CDR3 length: 15
V gene: TRBV6-5
clone size: NA
J gene: TRBJ2-5

CDR3 DNA: TGTGCCAGCAGCTCGGGACAGTCGGCCTACGAGCAGTACTTC
CDR3 protein: CASSSGQSAYEQYF
D gene: TRBD1
CDR3 length: 14
V gene: TRBV5-4
clone size: NA
J gene: TRBJ2-7

CDR3 DNA: TGTGCCAGTGCCCGCGGGTCCGCCAATGAGCAGTTCTTC
CDR3 protein: CASARGSANEQFF
D gene: NA
CDR3 length: 13
V gene: TRBV19
clone size: NA
J gene: TRBJ2-1

CDR3 DNA: TGTGCCATCAGGTTCCAGGGGGAGAACACTGAAGCTTTCTTT
CDR3 protein: CAIRFQGENTEAFF
D gene: TRBD1
CDR3 length: 14
V gene: TRBV10-3
clone size: NA
J gene: TRBJ1-1

CDR3 DNA: TGTGCCAGCAGCTTTGTGAACTCGCTAGGCACAGATACGCAGTATTTT
CDR3 protein: CASSFVNSLGTDTQYF
D gene: NA
CDR3 length: 16
V gene: TRBV5-6
clone size: once
J gene: TRBJ2-3

CDR3 DNA: TGTGCCAGCAGCCTTAGCGGCCCCTACGAGCAGTACTTC
CDR3 protein: CASSLSGPYEQYF
D gene: NA
CDR3 length: 13
V gene: TRBV27
clone size: NA
J gene: TRBJ2-7

CDR3 DNA: TGTGCCAGCTCACCAGAGACAGGGATCGGCTACACCTTC
CDR3 protein: CASSPETGIGYTF
D gene: TRBD1
CDR3 length: 13
V gene: TRBV18
clone size: NA
J gene: TRBJ1-2

CDR3 DNA: TGTGCCAGCACTACGCAGGGGACGTACGAGCAGTACTTC
CDR3 protein: CASTTQGTYEQYF
D gene: NA
CDR3 length: 13
V gene: TRBV28
clone size: NA
J gene: TRBJ2-7

CDR3 DNA: TGTGCCAGCAGCTCCTTCAGGGGGCAGAGGACTGAAGCTTTCTTT
CDR3 protein: CASSSFRGQRTEAFF
D gene: TRBD1
CDR3 length: 15
V gene: TRBV7-9
clone size: NA
J gene: TRBJ1-1

CDR3 DNA: TGCGCCAGCAGCCAGGAGACAGGGACCTACGAGCAGTACTTC
CDR3 protein: CASSQETGTYEQYF
D gene: TRBD1
CDR3 length: 14
V gene: TRBV4-1
clone size: NA
J gene: TRBJ2-7

CDR3 DNA: TGTGCCAGTTCACTCCCGGGACTAGCGGCTTACGAGCAGTACTTC
CDR3 protein: CASSLPGLAAYEQYF
D gene: TRBD2
CDR3 length: 15
V gene: TRBV25-1
clone size: few
J gene: TRBJ2-7

CDR3 DNA: TGTGCCAGCAGCTCTGGACTAGCGGGAGGCACGAACACCGGGGAGCTGTTTTTT
CDR3 protein: CASSSGLAGGTNTGELFF
D gene: TRBD2
CDR3 length: 18
V gene: TRBV11-3
clone size: few
J gene: TRBJ2-2

CDR3 DNA: TGTGCCAGCAGCTTAGTAGCAGTCCCCACAGATACGCAGTATTTT
CDR3 protein: CASSLVAVPTDTQYF
D gene: NA
CDR3 length: 15
V gene: TRBV7-3
clone size: once
J gene: TRBJ2-3

CDR3 DNA: TGTGCCAGCAGTGACTCTGCCAGCGGAAGCACAGATACGCAGTATTTT
CDR3 protein: CASSDSASGSTDTQYF
D gene: NA
CDR3 length: 16
V gene: TRBV6-4
clone size: NA
J gene: TRBJ2-3

CDR3 DNA: TGTGCCAGCAGCGTAGATCTAGCGGACTACAATGAGCAGTTCTTC
CDR3 protein: CASSVDLADYNEQFF
D gene: TRBD2
CDR3 length: 15
V gene: TRBV9
clone size: NA
J gene: TRBJ2-1

CDR3 DNA: TGTGCCAGCAGCCATGCTCCTCCCTTGGCTGAGCAGTTCTTC
CDR3 protein: CASSHAPPLAEQFF
D gene: NA
CDR3 length: 14
V gene: TRBV14
clone size: NA
J gene: TRBJ2-1

CDR3 DNA: TGCGCCAGCAGCGGCGGGACTAGCGGGATTAGGGAGACCCAGTACTTC
CDR3 protein: CASSGGTSGIRETQYF
D gene: TRBD2
CDR3 length: 16
V gene: TRBV5-1
clone size: NA
J gene: TRBJ2-5

CDR3 DNA: TGTGCCAGCTCCCGGGACAGAAGTAATGAAAAACTGTTTTTT
CDR3 protein: CASSRDRSNEKLFF
D gene: TRBD1
CDR3 length: 14
V gene: TRBV18
clone size: NA
J gene: TRBJ1-4

CDR3 DNA: TGTGCCAGCAGTCCCCAATCAGCGGGCGGAGAGACCCAGTACTTC
CDR3 protein: CASSPQSAGGETQYF
D gene: NA
CDR3 length: 15
V gene: TRBV27
clone size: NA
J gene: TRBJ2-5

CDR3 DNA: TGTGCCAGCAGCCACCTTCAGGGGGGAAGGAACGAGCAGTACTTC
CDR3 protein: CASSHLQGGRNEQYF
D gene: NA
CDR3 length: 15
V gene: TRBV14
clone size: NA
J gene: TRBJ2-7

CDR3 DNA: TGTGCCTGGAGTGGTCTAGCGGGTTCTAGAGATACGCAGTATTTT
CDR3 protein: CAWSGLAGSRDTQYF
D gene: TRBD2
CDR3 length: 15
V gene: TRBV30
clone size: NA
J gene: TRBJ2-3

CDR3 DNA: TGTGCCAGTCGGGAGGGTGGGGCCAACGTCCTGACTTTC
CDR3 protein: CASREGGANVLTF
D gene: TRBD2
CDR3 length: 13
V gene: TRBV27
clone size: NA
J gene: TRBJ2-6

CDR3 DNA: TGTGCCAGTAGCCCGACTTGGGTTGGTTACGAGCAGTACTTC
CDR3 protein: CASSPTWVGYEQYF
D gene: NA
CDR3 length: 14
V gene: TRBV19
clone size: NA
J gene: TRBJ2-7

CDR3 DNA: TGTGCCAGCAGCTTAGCGTCGACTAGCGGGAGATACGAGCAGTACTTC
CDR3 protein: CASSLASTSGRYEQYF
D gene: TRBD2
CDR3 length: 16
V gene: TRBV7-2
clone size: few
J gene: TRBJ2-7

CDR3 DNA: TGTGCCAGCAGTGAATTGGTGACAGGCTATGGCTACACCTTC
CDR3 protein: CASSELVTGYGYTF
D gene: NA
CDR3 length: 14
V gene: TRBV6-1
clone size: NA
J gene: TRBJ1-2

CDR3 DNA: TGTGCCAGCAGCTTAGTACGGATGTCCAGGACAGGACTGGCAGATACGCAGTATTTT
CDR3 protein: CASSLVRMSRTGLADTQYF
D gene: TRBD1
CDR3 length: 19
V gene: TRBV11-2
clone size: few
J gene: TRBJ2-3

CDR3 DNA: TGTGCCAGCAGCCCTATAGGGACTAGCGGTTACGAGCAGTACTTC
CDR3 protein: CASSPIGTSGYEQYF
D gene: TRBD2
CDR3 length: 15
V gene: TRBV27
clone size: NA
J gene: TRBJ2-7

CDR3 DNA: TGTGCCAGCAGACTAGCGTCGAACACCGGGGAGCTGTTTTTT
CDR3 protein: CASRLASNTGELFF
D gene: TRBD2
CDR3 length: 14
V gene: TRBV11-2
clone size: NA
J gene: TRBJ2-2

CDR3 DNA: TGTGCCAGCAACCGGGACAGGGGCTACGAGCAGTACTTC
CDR3 protein: CASNRDRGYEQYF
D gene: TRBD1
CDR3 length: 13
V gene: TRBV28
clone size: NA
J gene: TRBJ2-7

CDR3 DNA: TGTGCCTGGATCCCGCCGACAGGGTCGAACACTGAAGCTTTCTTT
CDR3 protein: CAWIPPTGSNTEAFF
D gene: TRBD1
CDR3 length: 15
V gene: TRBV30
clone size: NA
J gene: TRBJ1-1

CDR3 DNA: TGTGCCAGCAGTTACTCGGGCCCGGACAGGGCCTACGAGCAGTACTTC
CDR3 protein: CASSYSGPDRAYEQYF
D gene: TRBD1
CDR3 length: 16
V gene: TRBV6-5
clone size: NA
J gene: TRBJ2-7

CDR3 DNA: TGTGCCAGCCGGACAGGGGGTCTTTACGAGCAGTACTTC
CDR3 protein: CASRTGGLYEQYF
D gene: TRBD1
CDR3 length: 13
V gene: TRBV6-1
clone size: NA
J gene: TRBJ2-7

CDR3 DNA: TGTGCCAGCAGCTTAGTCGGGGGTGGATGGAATGAGCAGTTCTTC
CDR3 protein: CASSLVGGGWNEQFF
D gene: NA
CDR3 length: 15
V gene: TRBV11-3
clone size: NA
J gene: TRBJ2-1

CDR3 DNA: TGTGCCAGCAGACTAGCGGGAGGGAATGAGCAGTTCTTC
CDR3 protein: CASRLAGGNEQFF
D gene: TRBD2
CDR3 length: 13
V gene: TRBV6-5
clone size: NA
J gene: TRBJ2-1

CDR3 DNA: TGTGCCAGCAGCGTCGGACCTAGCGGGGGAGAGACCCAGTACTTC
CDR3 protein: CASSVGPSGGETQYF
D gene: TRBD2
CDR3 length: 15
V gene: TRBV9
clone size: NA
J gene: TRBJ2-5

CDR3 DNA: TGTGCCAGCAGCTTAGACTCTCGGGGAAATGGCTACACCTTC
CDR3 protein: CASSLDSRGNGYTF
D gene: NA
CDR3 length: 14
V gene: TRBV7-6
clone size: few
J gene: TRBJ1-2

CDR3 DNA: TGTGCCAGCAGTTTCGCCAGCTCTGGGGCCAACGTCCTGACTTTC
CDR3 protein: CASSFASSGANVLTF
D gene: NA
CDR3 length: 15
V gene: TRBV28
clone size: NA
J gene: TRBJ2-6

CDR3 DNA: TGTGCCAGCAGCTTAGTGATGGGTGGGCAGGGGGTAGATACGCAGTATTTT
CDR3 protein: CASSLVMGGQGVDTQYF
D gene: TRBD1
CDR3 length: 17
V gene: TRBV7-2
clone size: few
J gene: TRBJ2-3

CDR3 DNA: TGCGCCAGCAGCCCGGGACAGCTAGAGACCCAGTACTTC
CDR3 protein: CASSPGQLETQYF
D gene: TRBD1
CDR3 length: 13
V gene: TRBV5-1
clone size: NA
J gene: TRBJ2-5